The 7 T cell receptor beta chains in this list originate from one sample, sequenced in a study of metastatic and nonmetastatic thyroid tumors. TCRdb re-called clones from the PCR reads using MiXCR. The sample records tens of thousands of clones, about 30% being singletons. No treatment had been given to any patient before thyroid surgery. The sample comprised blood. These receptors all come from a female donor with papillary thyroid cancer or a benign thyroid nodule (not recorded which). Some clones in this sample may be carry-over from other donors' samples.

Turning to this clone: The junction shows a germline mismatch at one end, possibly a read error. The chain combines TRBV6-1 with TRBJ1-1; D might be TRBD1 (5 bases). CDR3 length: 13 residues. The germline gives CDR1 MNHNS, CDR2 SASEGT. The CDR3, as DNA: TGTGCCAGCAGCACAGGAAGGAACACTGAACCTTGCTTT. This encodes CASSTGRNTEPCF.

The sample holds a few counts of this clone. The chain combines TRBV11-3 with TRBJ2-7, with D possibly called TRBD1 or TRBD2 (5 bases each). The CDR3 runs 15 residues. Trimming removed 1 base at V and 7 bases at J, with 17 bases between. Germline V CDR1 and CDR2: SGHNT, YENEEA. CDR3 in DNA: TGTGCCAGCAGCTTAGTCAAGGGGACGGGTGTGGAGCAGTACTTC. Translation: CASSLVKGTGVEQYF.

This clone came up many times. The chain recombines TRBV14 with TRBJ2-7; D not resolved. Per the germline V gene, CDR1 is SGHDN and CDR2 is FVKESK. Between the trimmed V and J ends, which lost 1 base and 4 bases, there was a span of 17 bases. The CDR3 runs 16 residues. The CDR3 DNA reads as TGTGCCAGCAGCCAAGTAAGGCCAACGAAAGGGTACGAGCAGTACTTC. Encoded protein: CASSQVRPTKGYEQYF.

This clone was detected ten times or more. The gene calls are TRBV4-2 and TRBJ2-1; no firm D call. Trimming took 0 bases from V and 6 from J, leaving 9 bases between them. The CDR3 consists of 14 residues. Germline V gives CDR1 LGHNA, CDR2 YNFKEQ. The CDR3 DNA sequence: TGTGCCAGCAGCCAAGAAGGTCCTGCCAATGAGCAGTTCTTC. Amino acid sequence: CASSQEGPANEQFF.

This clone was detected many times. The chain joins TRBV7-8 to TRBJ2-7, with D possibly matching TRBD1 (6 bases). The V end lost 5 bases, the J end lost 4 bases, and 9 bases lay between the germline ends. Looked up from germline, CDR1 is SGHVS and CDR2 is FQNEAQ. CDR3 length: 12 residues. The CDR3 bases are TGTGCCAGCAGCGTGGACAGTTACGAGCAGTACTTC. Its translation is CASSVDSYEQYF.

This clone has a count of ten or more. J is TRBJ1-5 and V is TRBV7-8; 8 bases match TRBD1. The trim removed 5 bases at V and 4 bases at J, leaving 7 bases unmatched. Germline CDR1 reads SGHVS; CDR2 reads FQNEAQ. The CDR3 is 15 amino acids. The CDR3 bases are TGTGCCAGCAGCCTGGACAGGGCACGAAATCAGCCCCAGCATTTT. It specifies CASSLDRARNQPQHF.

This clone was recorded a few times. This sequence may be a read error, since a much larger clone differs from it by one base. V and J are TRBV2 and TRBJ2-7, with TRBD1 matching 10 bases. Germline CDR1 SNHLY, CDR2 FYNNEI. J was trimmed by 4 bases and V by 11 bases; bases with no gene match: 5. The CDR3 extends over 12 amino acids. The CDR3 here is CAGGTGVYEQYF. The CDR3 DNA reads TGTGCCGGCGGGACAGGGGTTTACGAGCAGTACTTC.